Below are 9 T cell receptor beta chains sequenced from a single sample in a study of neurological immune-mediated disorders. TCRdb reprocessed the 5' RACE reads with MiXCR, giving one entry per CDR3 protein. This table has approximately 90,000 distinct CDR3 sequences, about 3.8% appearing once. Sequencing used PBMCs. Receptors originate from a woman between 18 and 30 years old with multiple sclerosis.

On this clonotype itself: This clone may be a read error of a much larger clone one base away. V and J are TRBV27 and TRBJ2-7, with no clear D. The CDR3 has 13 amino acids. Looked up from germline, CDR1 is MNHEY and CDR2 is SMNVEV (reference sequence). V was trimmed by 2 bases and J by 0 bases, leaving 5 bases between them. CDR3: CASSLKDSYEQYV. The CDR3, as DNA: TGTGCCAGCAGTTTAAAGGACTCCTACGAGCAGTACGTC.

This clonotype was found many times. This chain uses TRBV20-1 with TRBJ2-2; TRBD1 matches at 7 bases. The junction had 5 bases not matched to a gene; V was cut back by 2 bases and J by 2 bases. Per the germline V gene, CDR1 is DFQATT and CDR2 is SNEGSKA (reference sequence). The CDR3 sequence is 15 residues long. The CDR3 spells CSARRGQSNTGELFF. Here the CDR3 DNA reads TGCAGTGCTAGAAGGGGACAGTCTAACACCGGGGAGCTGTTTTTT.

The sample holds many counts of this clonotype. The rearrangement links TRBV5-6 to TRBJ2-7; TRBD2 agrees at 7 bases. The J segment lost 4 bases and the V segment lost 6 bases, leaving 13 bases of the junction unmatched. This CDR3 is built from 15 residues. Germline V lookup: CDR1 SGHDT, CDR2 YYEEEE. Here the CDR3 DNA reads TGTGCCAGCACCAAACCGGGGGGTTCTGGGTACGAGCAGTACTTC. Translation: CASTKPGGSGYEQYF. Drawing the rest from reference TRBV5-6 and TRBJ2-7, the complete variable domain is DAGVTQSPTHLIKTRGQQVTLRCSPKSGHDTVSWYQQALGQGPQFIFQYYEEEERQRGNFPDRFSGHQFPNYSSELNVNALLLGDSALYLCASTKPGGSGYEQYFGPGTRLTVT.

This clonotype was counted many times. The chain carries TRBV12-3 or TRBV12-4 and TRBJ2-7; D unresolved. The germline V and J ends were trimmed by 6 bases and 5 bases, with 11 bases remaining between them. The CDR3 length is 12 residues. For the CDR3, the DNA is TGTGCCAGCAGCCCCTCTAGGAACGAGCAGTACTTC. This sequence encodes CASSPSRNEQYF.

This clonotype was counted ten times or more. This chain uses TRBV6-4 with TRBJ2-7; 9 bases match TRBD1. The CDR3 consists of 14 residues. V shed 5 bases and J 3 bases; nucleotides not matched to a gene: 5. The germline CDR1 and CDR2 sequences are MRHNA and SNTAGT. The CDR3 spells CASSPGTGNYEQYF. The DNA for the CDR3 is TGTGCCAGCAGTCCCGGGACAGGGAACTACGAGCAGTACTTC.

The V gene is TRBV7-9, the J gene TRBJ2-5; TRBD1 agrees at 8 bases. The CDR3 is made up of 14 amino acids. Trimming removed 3 bases from V and 2 bases from J; junction bases left unmatched: 2. Germline CDR1 and CDR2: SEHNR and FQNEAQ (reference sequence). The CDR3 protein is CASSFGTGQETQYF. CDR3 bases: TGTGCCAGCAGCTTCGGGACAGGACAAGAGACCCAGTACTTC.

In this sample, this clonotype turned up many times. The J gene is TRBJ1-1, the V gene TRBV20-1, with 8 bases lining up with TRBD1. This CDR3 has 15 residues. V was clipped by 1 base and J by 1 base; unmatched bases: 5. Per the germline V gene, CDR1 is DFQATT and CDR2 is SNEGSKA (reference sequence). CDR3 protein: CSARAPDRGNTEAFF. For the CDR3, the DNA is TGCAGTGCTAGAGCCCCTGACAGGGGGAACACTGAAGCTTTCTTT.

Many counts were recorded for this clonotype. This sequence joins TRBV6-6 and TRBJ1-2; D remains ambiguous. The V end was cut by 5 bases, the J end by 5 bases, with 12 bases between. The CDR3 runs 13 residues. Germline lookup yields CDR1 MNHNY and CDR2 SVGAGI (reference sequence). Here the CDR3 DNA reads TGTGCCAGCAGTCCCCGGGCAGGTTATGGCTACACCTTC. This gives the protein CASSPRAGYGYTF.

This clonotype was detected ten times or more. The V and J genes are TRBV3-1 and TRBJ2-2; TRBD1 is a possible D gene (6 bases). Trimming took 4 bases from V and 9 from J, leaving 15 bases between them. The CDR3 is 14 amino acids. Germline V gives CDR1 LGHDT, CDR2 YNNKEL (reference sequence). In DNA, the CDR3 is TGTGCCAGCAGCCCTCAGGGGACATCCAGGGAGCTGTTTTTT. It encodes CASSPQGTSRELFF.